The clone carrying this T cell receptor beta chain was detected ten times or more. This sample was included in a study of T cells in Graves' hyperthyroidism and ophthalmopathy. Researchers took RNA transcripts and amplified the TCR beta CDR3 regions from them. When the TCR CDR3 underwent first-round RT-PCR, the HTBI primer set was used. TCRdb reprocessed the multiplex PCR reads with MiXCR, giving one entry per CDR3 protein. The sample lists about 520,000 distinct CDR3 sequences, roughly 25% occurring once. The CDR3 is made up of 14 amino acids. V lost 4 bases to trimming and J lost 6 bases, with 19 bases between them. Germline CDR1 reads DFQATT; CDR2 reads SNEGSKA (reference sequence).

The sample comprised blood. The source of this sequence is a woman aged 25-40 years with Graves' ophthalmopathy. The gene calls are TRBV20-1 and TRBJ2-7; no clear D. The CDR3 here is CSAKLASGGGEQYF. The DNA of the CDR3 is TGCAGTGCTAAGTTGGCTAGTGGTGGTGGCGAGCAGTACTTC.